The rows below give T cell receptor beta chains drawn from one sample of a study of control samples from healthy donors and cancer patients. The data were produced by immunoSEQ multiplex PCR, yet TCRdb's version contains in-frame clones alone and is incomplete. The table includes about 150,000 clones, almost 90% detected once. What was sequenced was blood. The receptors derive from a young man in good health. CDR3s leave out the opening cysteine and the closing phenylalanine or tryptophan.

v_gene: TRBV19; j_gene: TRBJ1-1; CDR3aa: ASSKDRGTEAF
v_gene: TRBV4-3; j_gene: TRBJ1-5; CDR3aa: ASSQAGTEGQPQH
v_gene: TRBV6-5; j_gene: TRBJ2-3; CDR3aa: ASSYSGKGGTDTQY
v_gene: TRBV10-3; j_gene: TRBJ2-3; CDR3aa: AADGGAGTDTQY
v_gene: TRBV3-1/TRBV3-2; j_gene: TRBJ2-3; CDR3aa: ASSQGSGVRGRTDTQY
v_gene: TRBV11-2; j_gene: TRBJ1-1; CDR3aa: ASSLGQGSEAF
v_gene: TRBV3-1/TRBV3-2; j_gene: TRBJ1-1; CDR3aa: ASSRGGGANTEAF
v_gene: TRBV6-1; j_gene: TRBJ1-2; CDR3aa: ASSEQGAGGYT
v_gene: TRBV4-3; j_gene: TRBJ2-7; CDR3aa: ASSQGTGGSYEQY
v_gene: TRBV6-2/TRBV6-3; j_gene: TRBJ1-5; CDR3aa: ASSYPRPGTGINQPQH